Detailed here is one T cell receptor beta chain. Its matching antigen is unknown. The CDR3 totals 13 residues. Per germline, CDR1 GTSNPN and CDR2 SVGIG (reference sequence). V was shortened by 0 bases and J by 8 bases, with 13 bases between the two germline ends. Amplification used 60 Vbeta primers and 13 Jbeta primers. Generated by immunoSEQ multiplex PCR, the TCRdb table keeps only in-frame clones and is missing some. This sample has 150,000 to 200,000 clones, with around 77% found just once. These data are taken from a study of cytomegalovirus exposure and HLA in healthy donors. Study-wide results and caveats: Differences between HLA loci emerged in a later analysis of TCR association rates, with DRB1 most and HLA-C fewest. The authors judged a highly shared variant cluster likely a sequencing artifact. In a later analysis, at a false discovery rate of 0.05, 16,951 TCR beta sequences matched HLA alleles.

The J gene is TRBJ1-2, the V gene TRBV30; TRBD1 is a possible D gene (5 bases). The sequence was obtained from a woman aged 25 to 39 in good health and CMV-seropositive. The sequencing input was PBMCs. The CDR3 DNA follows: TGTGCCTGGAGTGTACTGGGGGACTTAGGCTACACCTTC. Translation gives CAWSVLGDLGYTF. Together with reference TRBV30 and TRBJ1-2, the CDR3 gives the full variable domain: SQTIHQWPATLVQPVGSPLSLECTVEGTSNPNLYWYRQAAGRGLQLLFYSVGIGQISSEVPQNLSASRPQDRQFILSSKKLLLSDSGFYLCAWSVLGDLGYTFGSGTRLTVV.